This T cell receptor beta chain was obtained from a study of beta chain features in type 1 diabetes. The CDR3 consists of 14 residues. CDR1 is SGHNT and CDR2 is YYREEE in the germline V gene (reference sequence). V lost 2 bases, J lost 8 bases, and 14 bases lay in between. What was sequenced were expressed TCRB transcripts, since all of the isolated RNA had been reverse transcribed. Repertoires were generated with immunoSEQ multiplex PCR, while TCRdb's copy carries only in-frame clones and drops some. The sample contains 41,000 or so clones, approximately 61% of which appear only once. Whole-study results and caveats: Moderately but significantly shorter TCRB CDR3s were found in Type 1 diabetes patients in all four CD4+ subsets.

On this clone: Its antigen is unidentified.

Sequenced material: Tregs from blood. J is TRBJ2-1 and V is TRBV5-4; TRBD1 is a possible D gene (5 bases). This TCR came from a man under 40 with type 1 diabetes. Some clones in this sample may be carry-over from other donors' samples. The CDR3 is CASSLQVGYDEQFF. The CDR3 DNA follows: TGTGCCAGCAGCTTACAGGTGGGATACGATGAGCAGTTCTTC.